This T cell receptor beta chain was found in a study of cytomegalovirus exposure and HLA in healthy donors. At the level of the study: From donors who were HLA-typed, an early data release held 80 million to 85 million unique TCRs.

This clone has only one observation. Its antigen is not known. Both 60 Vbeta primers and 13 Jbeta primers went into the PCR. Here immunoSEQ multiplex PCR was the method, and the copy in TCRdb shows in-frame clones only, minus some. The data hold 75,000 to 100,000 clones, with about four fifths observed a single time. Study-wide results and caveats: A missense variant in DCLRE1C was later tied to TCR beta V- and J-gene trimming.

The TCR sequence derives from a man in his forties in good health and CMV-seropositive. The sample comprised PBMCs.

CDR3 in DNA: TGCAGCGTCCCTGGGGCTACCCAAGAGACCCAGTACTTC. It encodes CSVPGATQETQYF. The chain employs TRBV29-1 and TRBJ2-5; maybe TRBD1 (5 bases). Germline CDR1 reads SQVTM; CDR2 reads ANQGSEA. V shed 6 bases and J shed 1 base, with 12 bases lying between them. The CDR3 contains 13 residues.